This T cell receptor (beta chain) is drawn from a study of blood T cells in healthy people across ages. Every donor gave ten milliliters of peripheral blood. It was with a sample-barcoded 5' primer and a J-beta primer mix that a second PCR of about 7 to 12 cycles was run. TCRdb passed the 5' RACE reads through MiXCR, listing each CDR3 protein once. The table lists 1.5 million to 1.9 million distinct CDR3 sequences, 35% to 45% of them singletons, with roughly 3.7% in the top ten. About this clonotype: Its antigen remains unknown.

General study results and limits: In long-lived donors, naive CD4+ cell counts and diversity exceeded those of aged donors. Correlation between TCR beta diversity and naive T cell percentage was strong.

This receptor was identified in a woman younger than 35 in good health. Sequencing input: blood.

Written as DNA, the CDR3 is TGCAGTGCTAGAGATGAGGGGACAGGGGGCGCGTCAAGCTATGGCTACACCTTC. Its protein product is CSARDEGTGGASSYGYTF. The gene calls are TRBV20-1 and TRBJ1-2; 12 nucleotides line up with TRBD1. The V segment lost 0 bases and the J segment 4 bases; nucleotides outside the gene matches: 12. CDR3 size: 18 residues. Germline CDR1 reads DFQATT; CDR2 reads SNEGSKA (reference sequence).